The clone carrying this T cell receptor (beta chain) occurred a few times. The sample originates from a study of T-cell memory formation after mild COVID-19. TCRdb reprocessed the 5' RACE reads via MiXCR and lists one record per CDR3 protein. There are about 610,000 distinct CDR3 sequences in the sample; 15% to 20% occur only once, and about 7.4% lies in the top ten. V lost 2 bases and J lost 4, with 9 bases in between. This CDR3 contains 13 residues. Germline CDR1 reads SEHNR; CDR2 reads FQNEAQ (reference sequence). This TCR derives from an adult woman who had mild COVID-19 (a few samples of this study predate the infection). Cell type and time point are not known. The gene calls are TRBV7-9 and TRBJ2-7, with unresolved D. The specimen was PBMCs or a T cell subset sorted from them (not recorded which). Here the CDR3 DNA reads TGTGCCAGCAGCTTATCGTCATTTTACGAGCAGTACTTC. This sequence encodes CASSLSSFYEQYF.